Listed here is a single T cell receptor beta chain. What it binds is unknown. V lost 4 bases, J lost 3 bases, and 10 bases lay in between. CDR3 length equals 14 residues. Germline V gives CDR1 SGHTA, CDR2 FQGNSA. PCR involved 60 Vbeta and 13 Jbeta primers. Authors' analysis steps: There were about 80 million unique TCR beta chains by a later count, and some 10 million of them were shared. Clones were read by immunoSEQ multiplex PCR, and TCRdb kept only the in-frame ones, dropping some. V and J calls and clone size are given by that table; D and trimming were obtained from the DNA. Its table records around 100,000 clones. This sample is drawn from a study of cytomegalovirus exposure and HLA in healthy donors. Whole-study context: An analysis done earlier identified around 100 million unique TCR beta sequences from about 179 million T cells. The study's findings and limits: A later analysis found common viral pathogens apparently linked to several of the most significant clusters.

Source material: PBMCs. The receptor was derived from a man aged 40-49 years in good health and CMV-seropositive. This chain uses TRBV7-2 with TRBJ2-1, with no clear D. The CDR3 DNA reads as TGTGCCAGCAGCTCCCCCAGGCTCTACAATGAGCAGTTCTTC. Protein product: CASSSPRLYNEQFF. The full variable domain, its missing parts supplied by reference TRBV7-2 and TRBJ2-1, is GAGVSQSPSNKVTEKGKDVELRCDPISGHTALYWYRQSLGQGLEFLIYFQGNSAPDKSGLPSDRFSAERTGGSVSTLTIQRTQQEDSAVYLCASSSPRLYNEQFFGPGTRLTVL.